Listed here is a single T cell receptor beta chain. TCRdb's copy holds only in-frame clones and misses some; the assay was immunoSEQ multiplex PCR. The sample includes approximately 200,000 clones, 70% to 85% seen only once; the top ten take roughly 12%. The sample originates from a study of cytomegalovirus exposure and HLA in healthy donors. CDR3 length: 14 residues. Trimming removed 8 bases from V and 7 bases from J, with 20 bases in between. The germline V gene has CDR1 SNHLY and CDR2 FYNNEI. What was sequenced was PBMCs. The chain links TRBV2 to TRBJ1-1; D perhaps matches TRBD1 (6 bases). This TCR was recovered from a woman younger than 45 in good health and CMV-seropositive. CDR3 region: CASQNTGFTNEAFF. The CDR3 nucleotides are TGTGCCAGCCAGAATACAGGGTTCACCAATGAAGCTTTCTTT.